The present entry profiles one T cell receptor beta chain with its context. Per germline, CDR1 SNHLY and CDR2 FYNNEI. CDR3 length equals 17 residues. Germline trimming cut 8 bases from V and 2 bases from J; bases unmatched to any gene: 9. These data belong to a study of cytomegalovirus exposure and HLA in healthy donors. 60 Vbeta and 13 Jbeta primers were used in PCR. This table comes from immunoSEQ multiplex PCR, and its TCRdb copy is limited to in-frame clones, with some not included. Of roughly 170,000 clones in the sample, about 82% were seen once. This rearrangement joins TRBV2 to TRBJ2-7, with 16 bases that match TRBD2. The sequenced sample consisted of PBMCs. The source of this sequence is a female donor in good health and CMV-seronegative. The CDR3 nucleotides are TGTGCCAGCCCCGCGGGACTAGCGGGAGGGCCTCCCTACGAGCAGTACTTC. It specifies CASPAGLAGGPPYEQYF.